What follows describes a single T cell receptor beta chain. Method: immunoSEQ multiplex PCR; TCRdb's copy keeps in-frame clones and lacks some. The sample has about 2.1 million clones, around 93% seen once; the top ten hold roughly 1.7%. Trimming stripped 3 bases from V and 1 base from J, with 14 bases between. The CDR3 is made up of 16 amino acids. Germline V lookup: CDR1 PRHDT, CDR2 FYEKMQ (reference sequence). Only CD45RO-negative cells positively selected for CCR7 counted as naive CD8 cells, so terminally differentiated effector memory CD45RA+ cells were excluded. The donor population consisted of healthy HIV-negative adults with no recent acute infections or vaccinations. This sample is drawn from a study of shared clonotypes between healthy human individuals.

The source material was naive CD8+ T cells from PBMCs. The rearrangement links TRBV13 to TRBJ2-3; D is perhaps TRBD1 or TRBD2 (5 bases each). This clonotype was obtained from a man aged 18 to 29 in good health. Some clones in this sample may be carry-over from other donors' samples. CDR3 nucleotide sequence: TGTGCCAGCAGCTTGTCCGGGGCCAGCGGCACAGATACGCAGTATTTT. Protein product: CASSLSGASGTDTQYF.